A single sample is the source of the 3 T cell receptor beta chains below, sequenced in a study. One entry per CDR3 protein, called by TCRdb with MiXCR from the 5' RACE reads. The table lists approximately 10,000 distinct CDR3 sequences, around 25% of them singletons. Treg sorting used a CD4+CD25+CD127-/low gate. The material sequenced was Tregs sorted from blood. The receptors here all came from a female donor with breast cancer.

This clonotype was seen only a few times. The chain carries TRBV2 and TRBJ1-1; D unresolved. CDR3 length: 16 amino acids. V was shortened by 0 bases and J by 4 bases, with 15 bases between the two germline ends. The germline V gene has CDR1 SNHLY and CDR2 FYNNEI. This CDR3 reads CASSEAGASPGTEAFF. CDR3 sequence (DNA): TGTGCCAGCAGTGAAGCAGGCGCGTCCCCTGGCACTGAAGCTTTCTTT.

In nucleotides, the CDR3 is TGCGCCAGCAGCTTAAGCGGGATCCGCGAGACCCAGTACTTC. The encoded protein is CASSLSGIRETQYF. The V gene is TRBV5-1, the J gene TRBJ2-5, with 7 bases matching TRBD2. CDR3 length: 14 residues. J gave up 5 bases and V 2 bases, and 6 bases lay outside the gene matches. The V gene's germline CDR1 is SGHRS and CDR2 YFSETQ. Variable domain in full (rest from reference TRBV5-1 and TRBJ2-5): KAGVTQTPRYLIKTRGQQVTLSCSPISGHRSVSWYQQTPGQGLQFLFEYFSETQRNKGNFPGRFSGRQFSNSRSEMNVSTLELGDSALYLCASSLSGIRETQYFGPGTRLLVL.

The chain joins TRBV5-1 to TRBJ2-3; D is perhaps TRBD2 (7 bases). V was shortened by 4 bases and J by 6 bases, with 21 bases between the two germline ends. The CDR3 loop spans 16 amino acids. Germline V gene lookup returns CDR1 SGHRS and CDR2 YFSETQ. The DNA of the CDR3 is TGCGCCAGCAGCACCCGGGGGGCGGCACCGAGGGATACGCAGTATTTT. Translated, it gives CASSTRGAAPRDTQYF.